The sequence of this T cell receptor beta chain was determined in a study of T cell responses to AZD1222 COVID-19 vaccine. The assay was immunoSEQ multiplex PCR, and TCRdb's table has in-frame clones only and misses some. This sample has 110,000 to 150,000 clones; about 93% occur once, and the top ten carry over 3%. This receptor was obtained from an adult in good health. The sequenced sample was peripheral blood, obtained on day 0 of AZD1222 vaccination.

The CDR3 coding sequence is TGTGCCTCCCGGGTAGCTAGCCCTGTAGATACGCAGTATTTT. It is translated as CASRVASPVDTQYF. The J gene is TRBJ2-3, the V gene TRBV6-5, with D tentatively TRBD2 (5 bases). V gave up 11 bases and J gave up 5 bases, with 20 bases separating them. Germline-derived CDR1 and CDR2 are MNHEY and SVGAGI. The CDR3 has 14 residues.